One T cell receptor beta chain is described in this entry. This clone was detected only a few times. Its antigen is still unknown. No much larger clonotype is one base removed from it; base qualities were not supplied. This sample was included in a study of cytomegalovirus exposure and HLA in healthy donors (TCRdb year 2017). Regarding the study in general: An earlier analysis of approximately 640 of the donors reported 250 to 300 Gb of sequence data and more than 90 million unique TCR beta sequences from about 180 million T cells. An early release that covered roughly 600 HLA-typed donors contained approximately 320 gigabases of sequencing data and tens of millions of unique TCR sequences. Of the 300 to 500 genotyped donors, less than 90% were placed in the genetic ancestry cluster associated with self-reported Caucasian donors. The study aimed to test whether signatures of past pathogen exposure could be identified by cataloging public T cell receptors. The study used immunosequencing to profile the T cell repertoires of several hundred subjects and linked those repertoires to cytomegalovirus serostatus. In addition to the first cohort of several hundred subjects, a separate validation cohort of 130 or so different subjects was used. High-throughput TCR immunosequencing, statistical association of individual TCRs with disease status, and machine learning were combined to predict cytomegalovirus infection status. A later analysis re-examined previously published TCR beta repertoires from more than 650 donors and added high-resolution HLA genotyping to investigate patterns of TCR occurrence. The later analysis used no new phenotypic data to find candidate immune exposures, relying instead on TCR beta sequences and their occurrence across donors. An earlier analysis of approximately 640 of the donors applied high-throughput TCR beta sequencing to assess whether each TCR beta V gene segment acted as functional or pseudogenic. Donor age, sex, ethnicity and CMV serostatus were compiled together with the repertoire data. A later genetic analysis used genome-wide SNP genotypes for 398 of the 666 donors, treating that subset as a discovery cohort. Every discovery cohort repertoire had been produced on one sequencing platform. Class I and class II HLA loci were covered by the typing at four-digit resolution. The number of donors typed differed by locus, with roughly 620-630 for A, B, C, DRB1 and DQB1, 522 for DQA1, some 570 for DPA1, and around 460 for DPB1. A few DR-DQ haplotypes were handled as single units for association and clustering because linkage in the cohort was strong. Across 300 to 400 genotyped donors of the cohort, an average of about 250,000 unique TCR beta nucleotide sequences per donor were sequenced, and roughly 20% of those sequences were non-productive. What the work shows at the level of the full study, not this receptor alone: The presence/absence analyses assumed that sequencing depth was roughly uniform across donors, and that assumption may not be true. Most TCR sequences were seen in very few donors, while some public TCRs were found in many individuals. V-gene and J-gene trimming of TCR beta chains was associated with a missense DCLRE1C variant in a later genetic analysis, and the association was replicated in an independent cohort. A further reported finding was that TCR beta sequences accurately predicted the HLA-A and HLA-B alleles for most subjects in the first cohort. The study listed 164 TCR beta chains as associated with cytomegalovirus. In a later analysis, the rate of TCR association differed among HLA loci, with DRB1 alleles having the most associated TCRs and HLA-C alleles having the fewest. Linkage disequilibrium might explain the correlated functional status among segregating V segments, but an unknown experimental factor could not be excluded. A later analysis found that most CMV-associated TCR beta chains appeared HLA-restricted, with HLA associations seemingly driven largely by CMV exposure. Immune exposure information for the cohort was limited to CMV serostatus. According to a later analysis, parvovirus B19, influenza, CMV and Epstein-Barr virus appeared linked to several top co-occurrence clusters. A later analysis found that HLA-associated TCR beta chains were more clonally expanded and had lower generation probabilities than equally common non-associated chains. Because HLA typing was missing for some donors at each locus, association tests included only the typed subset. When HLA alleles, especially DR and DQ, strongly co-occurred, TCR associations were difficult to assign to individual alleles. Because counts were too low, about 18 rarely observed V segments, including chromosome 9 orphons, were left out of the earlier analysis of some 600 of the donors. In vitro tests confirmed that a few of the cytomegalovirus-associated TCR beta chains recognize cytomegalovirus antigens. The classifier was reported to diagnose cytomegalovirus status with high specificity and sensitivity in both the original cohort and the validation cohort. A later genetic analysis reported fewer N-insertions in productive TCRs among donors in an Asian-associated ancestry cluster than the roughly 720-donor mean. According to the authors, the approach could potentially be generalized to other disease states and immunological phenotypes. A cluster of highly shared sequence variants was judged likely to be a technical artifact of the sequencing pipeline. At a false discovery rate of 0.05, a later analysis linked under 20,000 TCR beta sequences to specific HLA alleles. The 87-base-pair reads could not distinguish some IMGT-functional V segments, including TRBV6-2 and TRBV6-3, so those segments were excluded. In this cohort, only TCR beta chains were sequenced, and detectable features were limited by the absence of alpha or paired-chain data. In an earlier analysis of some 550 of the donors, most TCR beta V segments were observed in productive rearrangements about 90% or about 30% of the time, broadly matching IMGT annotations.

Relative to germline, V is 6 bases shorter and J is 9 bases shorter, with 15 bases between their ends. CDR1 and CDR2 are read off the germline V gene as SNHLY and FYNNEI. The CDR3 numbers 13 residues from cysteine through phenylalanine. The DNA shown is the 39-base CDR3, in frame from base 1. The cohort was made up of under 800 healthy bone marrow donors. At the time of sampling, all cohort members were nominally healthy, though unrecorded immune exposures were likely present. The donor was CMV seropositive and was included in the group of around 300 seropositive cohort members. A peripheral blood sample was provided by each donor, and peripheral blood mononuclear cells were used for TCR beta sequencing. Genomic DNA was extracted from the blood cell samples with the Qiagen DNeasy Blood Extraction Kit. The library was produced with the immunoSEQ multiplex PCR assay. For the multiplex PCR, a mixture combining 60 forward primers for TCR Vbeta segments and 13 reverse primers for TCR Jbeta segments was used. A multiplex PCR assay on genomic DNA amplified the CDR3 region of rearranged TCR beta genes. Amplified TCR beta libraries were sequenced as 87-base-pair reads on the Illumina HiSeq System. On the study's bioinformatics: A later analysis counted tens of millions of unique TCR beta chains across the 640 or so repertoires, and 10 million to 11 million of these chains were shared by at least two donors. Raw reads were error-corrected and collapsed into unique sequences by a nearest-neighbor algorithm in which closely related sequences were merged to remove PCR and sequencing errors. Alignment of CDR3 sequences to IMGT reference sequences was used to assign V, D and J gene segments. For a sequence to be retained, a match of at least six nucleotides was required to both a V gene segment and a J gene segment. Rearrangements were called productive when the CDR3 lacked stop codons and stayed in frame with V and J; all others were non-productive. Following IMGT convention, CDR3 was defined as the stretch from the second conserved V-encoded cysteine up to the conserved J-encoded phenylalanine. The earlier analysis of some 600 of the donors excluded sequences that lacked an unambiguous match to a single V gene segment. An earlier analysis of almost 600 of the donors classified V segments as functional when productive rearrangements were above 56.7% and as segregating when the standard deviation between donors was above 5%. To diagnose cytomegalovirus status from the catalog of TCR beta chain sequences, a statistical classification framework was built. V and J gene assignment, in a later analysis, came from comparing TCR nucleotide sequences with IMGT/GENE-DB human TR gene sequences. The TCRdist pipeline was used in a later analysis to assign CDR3 sequences and most-parsimonious VDJ recombination scenarios. In a later analysis, every TCR beta chain was defined by the combination of its CDR3 amino acid sequence and its V-gene family, and reads without a unique V-gene family were dropped. A later analysis removed several hundred highly shared, low-generation-probability nucleotide sequences to deal with suspected cross-contamination and a sequencing artifact. In a later analysis, a clonal expansion index for each public chain was calculated from normalized within-repertoire ranks of inferred template counts. In a later analysis, generation probabilities were computed using a VDJ recombination model fitted to out-of-frame rearrangements, and the results were checked against IGoR. In a later analysis, hypergeometric tests were used to score TCR-TCR, TCR-HLA and TCR-CMV co-occurrence, with a repertoire-size bias correction applied to TCR pairs. A later analysis estimated false discovery rates by permuting HLA or CMV assignments 20 times. A later analysis grouped co-occurring TCRs with DBSCAN, adding TCRdist sequence similarity when clustering within HLA-allele-positive subsets. Repertoires with fewer than 30,000 or more than 120,000 public chains were left out of co-occurrence clustering, as were about 5 repertoires with anomalous nucleotide sharing. TCRdb retrieved this table from immuneACCESS and kept in-frame rearrangements only. Not all clones are present; in checked studies, unresolved V genes account for under half, and no reason is known for the remainder. V and J calls and clone size are given by that table; D and trimming were obtained from the DNA. The sample includes 130,000 or so clones, with under 10% observed a single time. The ten biggest clones cover roughly 7% of the sample.

Sequencing was performed on PBMCs. The clonotype was recovered from a woman aged 40-49 years in good health and CMV-seropositive. The V gene is TRBV2 and the J gene is TRBJ2-1; TRBD1 is a possible D gene, resting on 7 matching bases. The DNA sequence is TGTGCCAGCAGCTTCTACAGGGGAGGTGAGCAGTTCTTC. Protein translation: CASSFYRGGEQFF. The CDR3, completed at both ends by the reference TRBV2 and TRBJ2-1 genes, gives the full variable domain EPEVTQTPSHQVTQMGQEVILRCVPISNHLYFYWYRQILGQKVEFLVSFYNNEISEKSEIFDDQFSVERPDGSNFTLKIRSTKLEDSAMYFCASSFYRGGEQFFGPGTRLTVL.